Listed below are T cell receptor beta chains from one sample, sequenced in a study of cytomegalovirus exposure and HLA in healthy donors. Data came from immunoSEQ multiplex PCR; TCRdb stores just in-frame clones and leaves some out. The sample data list 150,000 or so clones. The specimen sequenced was PBMCs. These receptor sequences come from a woman aged 45-60 years in good health and CMV-seronegative. The CDR3 runs from the conserved cysteine through the conserved F or W. The D gene is left open where the match is weak.

>TRBV28|TRBJ2-7|14|TRBD1
TGTGCCAGCAGTTCGGGACAGGGGGCGTCTGAGCAGTACTTC
CASSSGQGASEQYF
>TRBV9|TRBJ1-4|13|TRBD1
TGTGCCAGCAGCCGGGACAGGGATGAAAAACTGTTTTTT
CASSRDRDEKLFF
>TRBV5-1|TRBJ1-6|15|NA
TGCGCCAGCAGCTTGGAAAACGCGCTGCAATCACCCCTCCACTTT
CASSLENALQSPLHF
>TRBV9|TRBJ2-7|14|TRBD2
TGTGCCAGCAGCGTCGGACTAGCGACCTACGAGCAGTACTTC
CASSVGLATYEQYF
>TRBV5-1|TRBJ2-7|16|TRBD1
TGCGCCAGCAGCGAACCCTTCGACAGGGCTGTAGACGAGCAGTACTTC
CASSEPFDRAVDEQYF
>TRBV28|TRBJ1-2|15|TRBD1
TGTGCCAGCAGAGGACAGGGGGCGCCCGACTATGGCTACACCTTC
CASRGQGAPDYGYTF
>TRBV5-1|TRBJ1-3|15|NA
TGCGCCAGCAGCTTGGCCGGCGAGGCTGGAAACACCATATATTTT
CASSLAGEAGNTIYF
>TRBV6-1|TRBJ2-5|15|NA
TGTGCCAGCAGTGAAGTGAGGGCCATCCAAGAGACCCAGTACTTC
CASSEVRAIQETQYF
>TRBV10-1|TRBJ2-7|17|TRBD1
TGCGCCAGCAGTGAGCCCAACGGGACAGGGATCTTCTACGAGCAGTACTTC
CASSEPNGTGIFYEQYF
>TRBV30|TRBJ2-1|11|NA
TGTGCCTGGGGGGCGCCTCATGAGCAGTTCTTC
CAWGAPHEQFF
>TRBV30|TRBJ2-5|13|NA
TGTGCCTGGATAGGCGGGACAGAAGAGACCCAGTACTTC
CAWIGGTEETQYF
>TRBV7-3|TRBJ1-1|13|NA
TGTGCCAGCAGCTTCGGGGTTTTCACTGAAGCTTTCTTT
CASSFGVFTEAFF
>TRBV27|TRBJ1-2|15|TRBD1
TGTGCCAGCAGGGAACTGGGACAGGGGGCTCGAGGCTACACCTTC
CASRELGQGARGYTF
>TRBV7-2|TRBJ2-1|16|NA
TGTGCCAGCAGCTTAAACTTCCCTCTTTCCTACAATGAGCAGTTCTTC
CASSLNFPLSYNEQFF
>TRBV6-1|TRBJ1-3|15|NA
TGTGCCAGCAGTGAAAGGGGCGGTGAGGGGGACACCATATATTTT
CASSERGGEGDTIYF
>TRBV15|TRBJ2-3|12|NA
TGTGCCACCAGTATCAGCACAGATACGCAGTATTTT
CATSISTDTQYF
>TRBV7-2|TRBJ2-1|15|TRBD2
TGTGCCAGCAGCTCGACTAGCGGAGGGTACAATGAGCAGTTCTTC
CASSSTSGGYNEQFF
>TRBV6-1|TRBJ2-1|15|TRBD2
TGTGCCAGCAGCCTAGCGGGGAGCTCCTACAATGAGCAGTTCTTC
CASSLAGSSYNEQFF
>TRBV5-1|TRBJ1-1|14|NA
TGCGCCAGCAGGCCCGACAGGCTGAACACTGAAGCTTTCTTT
CASRPDRLNTEAFF
>TRBV19|TRBJ2-5|17|TRBD2
TGTGCCAGTAGTATATCGGGTAGCGGGGCTTCGGGAGAGACCCAGTACTTC
CASSISGSGASGETQYF
>TRBV6-5|TRBJ2-7|14|TRBD1
TGTGCCAGCATAACGAGACAGGGGTCCGACGAGCAGTACTTC
CASITRQGSDEQYF
>TRBV23-1|TRBJ2-1|14|NA
TGCGCCAGCACACTGCTCGCAAAATCGAATGAGCAGTTCTTC
CASTLLAKSNEQFF